This T cell receptor (beta chain) emerged from a study of CXCR3-negative and CXCR3-positive naive CD8 T cells (dated by TCRdb to about 2019). With respect to the entire study: Approximately 130 million TRB reads were obtained in total, roughly 1.5 +/- 0.3 million reads per library. Diversity and physicochemical repertoire analyses covered 11 donors pooled from two independent experiments. The TRBV-TRBJ cluster analysis covered naive subsets from 5 donors and memory cells from 3 donors.

Overall study outcomes, separate from this receptor: Because surface CD5, which is linked to self-reactivity in mice, was comparable between the naive subsets, TCR interaction strength was also inferred from TRB CDR3 physicochemical properties. Compared with CXCR3-negative naive cells, CXCR3-positive naive cells had TRB CDR3s with higher hydrophobicity (lower Kidera factor 4), lower energy, and higher strength and volume indices. CXCR3 expression partially decreased after cryopreservation, so most assays used freshly isolated PBMCs. Both naive subsets had comparably high repertoire diversity, while memory CD8+ T cells had much lower repertoire diversity. TRBV-TRBJ usage was similar between naive CXCR3-negative and CXCR3-positive cells from the same donor, while memory cells showed distinct patterns.

Sequencing took place on a NextSeq 550. The Human TCR Profiling Kit (MiLaboratory) was used to prepare UMI-labeled 5' RACE TRB cDNA libraries. The full amount of extracted RNA was used for cDNA synthesis, and the full amount of resulting cDNA was used for PCR amplification. Libraries were prepared in parallel using an identical number of PCR cycles. In the paper's pipeline: With a requirement of at least two reads per UMI, MIGEC and MiXCR extracted about 50,000 +/- 10,000 unique UMI-labeled TRB cDNA molecules per library. On average, about 40,000 +/- 10,000 functional in-frame TRB CDR3 nucleotide clonotypes lacking stop codons were found per library. After each sample was downsampled to 5000 UMI-labeled TRB molecules, VDJtools was used to calculate diversity metrics such as normalized Shannon-Wiener and Chao1. VDJtools was used to calculate clonotype-size-weighted physicochemical properties of the central five CDR3 residues, namely interaction energy, strength, volume and Kidera factor 4. Following TCRdb reprocessing, every CDR3 protein sequence forms one entry, and DNA is not provided. The V and J calls come from TCRdb's annotation, not from the publication. The table for this sample lists more than 75,000 distinct CDR3 sequences. The ten most abundant clones make up 0.55% to 0.7% of the sample.

Via the germline V gene, CDR1 is SNHLY and CDR2 FYNNEI. Counted from cysteine to phenylalanine, this CDR3 has 16 amino acids. No DNA is given. Each CD8+ T cell subset was flow-sorted in triplicate, and 250,000 to 300,000 cells per subset were placed directly into RLT lysis buffer. To keep memory contaminants out, a stringent definition of naive CD8+ T cells was applied: CD45RO-CCR7+CD27+CD95-. Peripheral blood mononuclear cells were isolated from buffy coats by standard density gradient centrifugation. Naive CXCR3-negative and CXCR3-positive CD8+ T cells were flow-sorted on a FACSAria III. An RNeasy Mini Kit was used to extract total RNA from the sorted cells. About this clonotype: Its specific antigen is unknown.

The clonotype comes from a human donor in good health. Some clones in this sample may be carry-over from other donors' samples. The chain employs TRBV2 and TRBJ2-1; TCRdb's D gene call, TRBD2, goes unchecked for lack of DNA. The sample consisted of naive CXCR3+ CD8+ T cells from blood. Sample cell subset or site, as interpreted from the label and publication: CD45RO-CCR7+CD27+CD95- naive CD8+ T cells expressing CXCR3 (TNR3+). The CDR3 has the sequence CASSEAGGYSYNEQFF. Extended through the reference TRBV2 and TRBJ2-1 proteins, this CDR3 yields the full variable domain: EPEVTQTPSHQVTQMGQEVILRCVPISNHLYFYWYRQILGQKVEFLVSFYNNEISEKSEIFDDQFSVERPDGSNFTLKIRSTKLEDSAMYFCASSEAGGYSYNEQFFGPGTRLTVL.